The 14 T cell receptor beta chains listed next were all sequenced from one sample in a study of cytomegalovirus exposure and HLA in healthy donors (dated by TCRdb to 2017 to 2019). The library was obtained by the immunoSEQ multiplex PCR assay. A mixture of 60 forward primers for TCR Vbeta segments and 13 reverse primers for TCR Jbeta segments was used in the multiplex PCR. TCRdb carries this immuneACCESS record with in-frame sequences only. Its versions omit some clonotypes, under half of them owing to an unresolved V gene in the studies checked, with the rest unexplained. Present in this sample are 190,000 or so clones, 75% to 90% of which were seen just once. The top ten constitute 1.6% of the sample. The sample consisted of PBMCs. Receptors originate from a man between 50 and 59 years old in good health and CMV-seronegative.

The table lists this clone with a count of one. This chain links TRBV7-6 with TRBJ1-2; D perhaps matches TRBD1 (6 bases). Trimming left V 6 bases short and J 4 bases short, with 18 bases between. Germline values: CDR1 SGHVS, CDR2 FNYEAQ. This CDR3 has 15 amino acids. This chain's CDR3 is CASRDLQGLGYGYTF. The CDR3 nucleotides are TGTGCCAGCAGAGATTTACAGGGACTAGGCTATGGCTACACCTTC.

This clone occurred once. The V call is TRBV7-2, the J call TRBJ2-3; no reliable D call. Per germline, CDR1 SGHTA and CDR2 FQGNSA. Trimming pared 5 bases from V and 4 bases from J, leaving 10 bases between. The CDR3 runs 13 residues. The CDR3 nucleotides read TGTGCCAGCAGCCCGGTCCGGGCAGATACGCAGTATTTT. Amino acid sequence: CASSPVRADTQYF.

J is TRBJ1-3 and V is TRBV7-2, with D possibly matching TRBD1 (5 bases). V lost 5 bases to trimming and J lost 0 bases, with 14 bases between them. Germline V lookup: CDR1 SGHTA, CDR2 FQGNSA. This CDR3 is 16 amino acids long. CDR3 amino acids: CASSLMTAFSGNTIYF. In DNA, the CDR3 is TGTGCCAGCAGCCTTATGACAGCATTCTCTGGAAACACCATATATTTT. The variable domain in full, with the rest retrieved from reference TRBV7-2 and TRBJ1-3, is GAGVSQSPSNKVTEKGKDVELRCDPISGHTALYWYRQSLGQGLEFLIYFQGNSAPDKSGLPSDRFSAERTGGSVSTLTIQRTQQEDSAVYLCASSLMTAFSGNTIYFGEGSWLTVV.

The chain carries TRBV28 and TRBJ1-1; 8 bases line up with TRBD1. The CDR3 length is 14 residues. Per germline, CDR1 MDHEN and CDR2 SYDVKM. With V trimmed by 8 bases and J by 0 bases, 5 bases remained unmatched. This CDR3 reads CASLRTGLNTEAFF. The CDR3 region has the DNA TGTGCCAGCCTCCGGACAGGGTTGAACACTGAAGCTTTCTTT.

This clone was detected only once. CDR3: CASSRAGGFETGELFF. The DNA for the CDR3 is TGTGCCAGCAGTAGGGCGGGAGGATTCGAAACCGGGGAGCTGTTTTTT. The J gene is TRBJ2-2, the V gene TRBV28; 8 positions agree with TRBD2. This CDR3 contains 16 residues. Trimming removed 5 bases from V and 5 bases from J; junction bases left unmatched: 10. The germline V gene encodes CDR1 MDHEN and CDR2 SYDVKM.

This chain connects TRBV11-2 to TRBJ2-7; tentatively, D is TRBD2 (5 bases). This CDR3 has 14 residues. V lost 4 bases and J lost 6, with 16 bases in between. CDR1 is SGHAT and CDR2 is FQNNGV in the germline V gene. CDR3 amino acids: CASSYTTAGAEQYF. Written as DNA, the CDR3 is TGTGCCAGCAGCTATACTACGGCGGGTGCCGAGCAGTACTTC.

The chain couples TRBV19 to TRBJ2-3; the match to TRBD2 covers 9 bases. V trimming: 1 base; J trimming: 5 bases; junction bases outside the gene matches: 7. Germline CDR1 reads LNHDA; CDR2 reads SQIVND (reference sequence). This CDR3 has 16 residues. CDR3 sequence: CASSIGGGGAGDTQYF. As DNA, the CDR3 is TGTGCCAGTAGTATAGGGGGCGGGGGGGCCGGAGATACGCAGTATTTT.

J is TRBJ2-7 and V is TRBV11-1; TRBD1 is a possible D gene (5 bases). Germline V lookup: CDR1 SGHAT, CDR2 FQDESV (reference sequence). CDR3 length equals 15 residues. Between the trimmed V and J ends, which lost 6 bases and 3 bases, there was a span of 18 bases. Here the CDR3 reads CASRQDSYGFYEQYF. The CDR3 nucleotides are TGTGCCAGCAGACAAGACAGTTACGGTTTCTACGAGCAGTACTTC.

This rearrangement joins TRBV6-5 to TRBJ2-7, with a possible D match to TRBD2 (6 bases). CDR1 and CDR2 (germline): MNHEY, SVGAGI. CDR3 length: 15 residues. Trimming cost V 1 base and J 7 bases, with 17 bases left between them. This CDR3 is CASSYYSGVPREQYF. CDR3 nucleotides: TGTGCCAGCAGTTACTACTCGGGAGTACCCCGGGAGCAGTACTTC.

The sample holds a few counts of this clone. This sequence joins TRBV4-3 and TRBJ2-3; TRBD2 might be the D (7 bases). Germline CDR1 is LGHNA and CDR2 is YSLEER. The CDR3 totals 15 residues. The V gene lost 1 base and the J gene lost 4 bases, with 12 bases spanning the gap. The CDR3 here is CASSQGGGGADTQYF. The CDR3 bases are TGCGCCAGCAGCCAAGGAGGGGGGGGTGCAGATACGCAGTATTTT.

This clone was recorded once. This chain joins TRBV5-5 and TRBJ2-7; 7 positions match TRBD1. The length of the CDR3 is 15 residues. J was trimmed by 0 bases and V by 2 bases; bases with no gene match: 5. Germline assignment: CDR1 SGHKS and CDR2 YYEKEE (reference sequence). In DNA, the CDR3 is TGTGCCAGCAGCTTTATCCGGGACAGCTCCTACGAGCAGTACTTC. This sequence encodes CASSFIRDSSYEQYF.

The chain combines TRBV9 with TRBJ1-5; maybe TRBD1 (6 bases). Trimming removed 0 bases from V and 0 bases from J, with 13 bases in between. The CDR3 sequence is 17 residues long. Germline V CDR1 and CDR2: SGDLS, YYNGEE. The CDR3 nucleotides are TGTGCCAGCAGCGTAGGGGCAGGGGCATATAGCAATCAGCCCCAGCATTTT. Translated, it gives CASSVGAGAYSNQPQHF.

The V and J genes are TRBV6-1 and TRBJ2-5; D unresolved. The length of the CDR3 is 13 residues. Looked up from germline, CDR1 is MNHNS and CDR2 is SASEGT. Trimming left V 4 bases short and J 4 bases short, with 10 bases between. The CDR3 DNA is TGTGCCAGCAGTGTTCCAGGCAGAGAGACCCAGTACTTC. It translates to CASSVPGRETQYF.

CDR3 nucleotide sequence: TGCGCCAGCAGCCCCTCCGGGACAGGGGCAGATACGCAGTATTTT. Its translation: CASSPSGTGADTQYF. The chain carries TRBV5-1 and TRBJ2-3, with 10 bases aligning to TRBD1. The length of the CDR3 is 15 residues. From germline, CDR1 is SGHRS and CDR2 YFSETQ. With V trimmed by 4 bases and J by 4 bases, 6 bases remained unmatched.